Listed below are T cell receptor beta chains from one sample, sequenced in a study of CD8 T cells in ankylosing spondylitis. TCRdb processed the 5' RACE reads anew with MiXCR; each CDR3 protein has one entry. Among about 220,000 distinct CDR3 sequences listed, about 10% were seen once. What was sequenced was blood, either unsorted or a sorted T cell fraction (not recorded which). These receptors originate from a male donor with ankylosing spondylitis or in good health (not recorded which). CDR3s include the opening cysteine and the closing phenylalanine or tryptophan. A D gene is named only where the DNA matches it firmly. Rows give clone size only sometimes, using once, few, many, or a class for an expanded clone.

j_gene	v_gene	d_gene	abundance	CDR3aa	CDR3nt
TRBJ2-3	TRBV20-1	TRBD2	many	CSASWGLVVDTQYF	TGCAGTGCTAGTTGGGGACTAGTGGTTGATACGCAGTATTTT
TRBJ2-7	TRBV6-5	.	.	CASSYALDQGTYEQYF	TGTGCCAGCAGTTACGCCTTGGATCAGGGAACCTACGAGCAGTACTTC
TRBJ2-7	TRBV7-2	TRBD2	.	CASSDSGGAYEQYF	TGTGCCAGCAGCGATAGCGGGGGGGCTTACGAGCAGTACTTC
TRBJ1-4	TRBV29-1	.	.	CSVESGPEKLSF	TGCAGCGTTGAATCGGGGCCTGAAAAACTGTCTTTT
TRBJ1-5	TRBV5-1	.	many	CASSLEAGDQPQHF	TGCGCCAGCAGCTTGGAGGCGGGAGATCAGCCCCAGCATTTT
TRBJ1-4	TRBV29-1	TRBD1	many	CSGQEGTGTEKLFF	TGCAGCGGGCAGGAAGGGACAGGCACTGAAAAACTGTTTTTT
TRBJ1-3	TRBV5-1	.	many	CASSQTPAGSGNTIYF	TGCGCCAGCAGCCAGACCCCCGCAGGCTCTGGAAACACCATATATTTT
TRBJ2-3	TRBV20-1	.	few	CSASAASTDTQYF	TGCAGTGCTAGTGCGGCAAGCACAGATACGCAGTATTTT
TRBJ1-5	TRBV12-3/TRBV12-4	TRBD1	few	CASSLTSGTGSNQPQHF	TGTGCCAGCAGTTTAACTTCCGGGACAGGGAGTAATCAGCCCCAGCATTTT
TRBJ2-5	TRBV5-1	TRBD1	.	CASSLGPGQGPGGTQYF	TGCGCCAGCAGCTTGGGCCCGGGACAGGGCCCCGGGGGGACCCAGTACTTC
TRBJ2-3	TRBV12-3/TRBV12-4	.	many	CASSSFPDTQYF	TGTGCCAGCAGTTCCTTCCCAGATACGCAGTATTTT
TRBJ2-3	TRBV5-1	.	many	CASSWAGSGDTQYF	TGCGCCAGCAGCTGGGCGGGGAGCGGAGATACGCAGTATTTT
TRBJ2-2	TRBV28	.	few	CASRPPLLGLGELFF	TGTGCCAGCAGACCCCCCCTTCTAGGTCTCGGGGAGCTGTTTTTT
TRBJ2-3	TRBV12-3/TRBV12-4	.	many	CASSLGAGTDTQYF	TGTGCCAGCAGTTTGGGAGCCGGCACAGATACGCAGTATTTT
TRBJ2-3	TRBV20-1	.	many	CSASEGLGADTQYF	TGCAGTGCTAGTGAGGGGCTTGGCGCAGATACGCAGTATTTT
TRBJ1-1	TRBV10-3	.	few	CAISETHTEAFF	TGTGCCATCAGTGAGACTCACACTGAAGCTTTCTTT
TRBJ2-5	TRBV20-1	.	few	CSARDSVETQYF	TGCAGTGCTAGAGATTCAGTAGAGACCCAGTACTTC
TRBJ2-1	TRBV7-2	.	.	CASSRSTDLSYNEQFF	TGTGCCAGCAGCCGGTCGACGGATCTCTCCTACAATGAGCAGTTCTTC
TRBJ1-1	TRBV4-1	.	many	CASSQDDRWNTEAFF	TGCGCCAGCAGCCAAGATGACAGATGGAACACTGAAGCTTTCTTT
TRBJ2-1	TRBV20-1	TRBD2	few	CSAITGTSGPREQFF	TGCAGTGCTATAACCGGGACTAGCGGCCCCCGTGAGCAGTTCTTC
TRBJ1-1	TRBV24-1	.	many	CATSATGRTEAFF	TGTGCCACCAGTGCCACAGGGCGCACTGAAGCTTTCTTT
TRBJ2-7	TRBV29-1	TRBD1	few	CSGGQGAGEQYF	TGCAGCGGTGGACAGGGGGCAGGTGAGCAGTACTTC
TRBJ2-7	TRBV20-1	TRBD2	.	CSAPRAGLSYEQYF	TGCAGTGCTCCCCGAGCGGGACTTTCCTACGAGCAGTACTTC
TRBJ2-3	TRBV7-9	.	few	CASSPTGKDTQYF	TGTGCCAGCAGCCCCACAGGGAAGGATACGCAGTATTTT
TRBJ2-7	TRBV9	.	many	CASSVGGLSYEQYF	TGTGCCAGCAGCGTAGGGGGACTCAGCTACGAGCAGTACTTC
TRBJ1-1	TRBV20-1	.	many	CSEVGRTSNTEAFF	TGCAGTGAAGTAGGTAGGACTTCGAACACTGAAGCTTTCTTT
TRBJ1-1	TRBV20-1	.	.	CSAIPGQNTEAFF	TGCAGTGCCATCCCGGGACAGAACACTGAAGCTTTCTTT
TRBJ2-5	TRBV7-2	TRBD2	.	CASSTSVQETQYF	TGTGCCAGCAGCACTAGCGTACAAGAGACCCAGTACTTC
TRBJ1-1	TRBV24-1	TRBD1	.	CATSEDSGTGSFEAFF	TGTGCCACCAGTGAGGATTCCGGGACAGGGTCTTTTGAAGCTTTCTTT
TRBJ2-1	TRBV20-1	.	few	CSARKRGGGYNEQFF	TGCAGTGCTAGGAAAAGGGGGGGCGGGTACAATGAGCAGTTCTTC
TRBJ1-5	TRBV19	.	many	CASSTWTEQPQHF	TGTGCCAGTAGTACTTGGACAGAGCAGCCCCAGCATTTT
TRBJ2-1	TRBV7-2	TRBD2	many	CASSLVLAGSYEQFF	TGTGCCAGCAGCTTAGTACTAGCGGGGTCCTATGAGCAGTTCTTC
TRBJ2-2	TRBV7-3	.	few	CASRNTGAGELFF	TGTGCCAGCAGAAATACCGGGGCCGGGGAGCTGTTTTTT
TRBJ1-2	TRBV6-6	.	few	CASSYSYTDPLTF	TGTGCCAGCAGTTACTCGTATACCGATCCTTTAACCTTC
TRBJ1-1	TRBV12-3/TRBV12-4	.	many	CASSQWGAVDEAFF	TGTGCCAGCAGTCAGTGGGGAGCTGTTGATGAAGCTTTCTTT
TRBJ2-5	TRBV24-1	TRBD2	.	CATGLAGVETQYF	TGTGCCACCGGTTTGGCGGGGGTGGAGACCCAGTACTTC
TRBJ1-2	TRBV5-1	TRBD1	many	CASSLDPQGINYGYTF	TGCGCCAGCAGCTTGGATCCACAGGGGATTAACTATGGCTACACCTTC
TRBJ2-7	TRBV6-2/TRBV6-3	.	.	CASSATGEYEQYF	TGTGCCAGCAGTGCGACGGGGGAATACGAGCAGTACTTC
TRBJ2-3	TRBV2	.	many	CASSGRWQYF	TGTGCCAGCAGTGGCAGATGGCAGTATTTT
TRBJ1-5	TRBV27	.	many	CASSWGPNNQPQHF	TGTGCCAGCAGTTGGGGACCGAACAATCAGCCCCAGCATTTT
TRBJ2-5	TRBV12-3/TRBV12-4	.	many	CASSVTAGQRVETQYF	TGTGCCAGCAGCGTAACAGCCGGCCAGAGGGTAGAGACCCAGTACTTC
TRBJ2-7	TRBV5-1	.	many	CASSLRSDSYEQYF	TGCGCCAGCAGCTTGCGCTCGGATTCCTACGAGCAGTACTTC
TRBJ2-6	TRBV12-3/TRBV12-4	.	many	CASSASSGANVLTF	TGTGCCAGCAGTGCGAGCTCTGGGGCCAACGTCCTGACTTTC
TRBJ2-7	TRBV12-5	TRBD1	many	CASGTGGSSEQYF	TGTGCTAGTGGGACAGGGGGCTCATCCGAGCAGTACTTC
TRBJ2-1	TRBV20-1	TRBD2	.	CRDGLAGNYNEQFF	TGCAGAGACGGACTAGCGGGGAACTACAATGAGCAGTTCTTC
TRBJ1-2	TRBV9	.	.	CASSPQVRALSGLRYGYTF	TGTGCCAGCAGCCCCCAAGTGAGGGCCCTCTCGGGTCTACGGTATGGCTACACCTTC
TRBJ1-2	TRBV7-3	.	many	CASSLLAGQTYGYTF	TGTGCCAGCAGCCTGCTGGCGGGGCAAACCTATGGCTACACCTTC
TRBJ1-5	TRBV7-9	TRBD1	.	CASSSDVGTGGNQPQHF	TGTGCCAGCAGCTCGGACGTAGGGACAGGGGGCAATCAGCCCCAGCATTTT
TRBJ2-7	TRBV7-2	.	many	CASSPTTIYEQYF	TGTGCCAGCAGCCCCACCACAATCTACGAGCAGTACTTC
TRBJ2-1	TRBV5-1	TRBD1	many	CASSETGTYNEQFF	TGCGCCAGCAGCGAGACAGGGACCTACAATGAGCAGTTCTTC
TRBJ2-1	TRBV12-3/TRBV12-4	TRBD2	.	CASSPGLAGIHNEQFF	TGTGCCAGCAGTCCGGGACTAGCGGGGATCCACAATGAGCAGTTCTTC
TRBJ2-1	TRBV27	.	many	CASSRPWVDNEQFF	TGTGCCAGCAGTCGTCCGTGGGTGGACAATGAGCAGTTCTTC
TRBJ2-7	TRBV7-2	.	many	CASSLGPGSSYEQYF	TGTGCCAGCAGCCTGGGTCCGGGATCGTCCTACGAGCAGTACTTC
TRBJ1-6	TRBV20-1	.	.	CSARAGAIYSPLHF	TGCAGTGCTAGGGCAGGGGCTATATATTCACCCCTCCACTTT
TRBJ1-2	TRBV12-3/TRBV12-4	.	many	CASSYTALGYTF	TGTGCCAGCAGTTATACCGCTTTGGGCTACACCTTC
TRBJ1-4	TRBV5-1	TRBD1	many	CASSIDRGVDEKLFF	TGCGCCAGCAGCATAGACAGGGGTGTAGATGAAAAACTGTTTTTT
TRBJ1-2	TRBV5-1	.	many	CASSPTTPPGSYTF	TGCGCCAGCAGCCCGACGACTCCCCCTGGGAGCTACACCTTC
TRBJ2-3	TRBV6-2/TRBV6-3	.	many	CASSYPEDTALLFPTDTQYF	TGTGCCAGCAGTTACCCCGAGGACACCGCTTTACTTTTCCCCACAGATACGCAGTATTTT
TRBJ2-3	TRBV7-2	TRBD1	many	CASSAGTATDTQYF	TGTGCCAGCAGCGCCGGGACAGCCACAGATACGCAGTATTTT
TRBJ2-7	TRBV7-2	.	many	CASSPGAYEQYF	TGTGCCAGCAGCCCCGGGGCCTACGAGCAGTACTTC